A selection of T cell receptor beta chains follows, all from one sample in a study of blood T cell repertoires in COVID-19. The table came from immunoSEQ multiplex PCR; TCRdb's copy has only in-frame clones and leaves some out. The sample yields about 26,000 clones, approximately 87% seen once. Input material: peripheral blood. Source of these receptors: a human donor in a cohort sampled during active COVID-19. Each CDR3 is given with its conserved first and last residue. A D gene is named only where the DNA matches it firmly. Clone sizes are given selectively: once, few, many, or a class where the clone is expanded.

clone size: -; CDR3 length: 13; J gene: TRBJ1-1; V gene: TRBV5-4; D gene: -; CDR3 protein: CASSYGGGREAFF; CDR3 DNA: TGTGCCAGCAGCTACGGGGGGGGCAGAGAAGCTTTCTTT
clone size: -; CDR3 length: 17; J gene: TRBJ2-1; V gene: TRBV5-6; D gene: TRBD2; CDR3 protein: CASSLNGASGEYNEQFF; CDR3 DNA: TGTGCCAGCAGCTTGAATGGGGCTAGCGGAGAGTACAATGAGCAGTTCTTC
clone size: -; CDR3 length: 14; J gene: TRBJ2-3; V gene: TRBV19; D gene: TRBD1; CDR3 protein: CASSSGTGWDTQYF; CDR3 DNA: TGTGCCAGTAGTTCAGGGACAGGGTGGGATACGCAGTATTTT
clone size: -; CDR3 length: 15; J gene: TRBJ2-7; V gene: TRBV3-1/TRBV3-2; D gene: TRBD2; CDR3 protein: CASSLGLAGTYEQYF; CDR3 DNA: TGTGCCAGCAGCTTGGGACTAGCGGGGACCTACGAGCAGTACTTC
clone size: -; CDR3 length: 18; J gene: TRBJ2-6; V gene: TRBV7-8; D gene: -; CDR3 protein: CASSPTVALLSGANVLTF; CDR3 DNA: TGTGCCAGCAGCCCTACGGTCGCATTGCTCTCTGGGGCCAACGTCCTGACTTTC
clone size: -; CDR3 length: 15; J gene: TRBJ1-1; V gene: TRBV4-3; D gene: -; CDR3 protein: CASSQDISGVTEAFF; CDR3 DNA: TGCGCCAGCAGCCAAGATATTTCAGGGGTTACTGAAGCTTTCTTT
clone size: -; CDR3 length: 16; J gene: TRBJ2-2; V gene: TRBV5-5; D gene: TRBD1; CDR3 protein: CASSFGDRGNTGELFF; CDR3 DNA: TGTGCCAGCAGCTTCGGTGACAGGGGAAACACCGGGGAGCTGTTTTTT
clone size: few; CDR3 length: 13; J gene: TRBJ2-7; V gene: TRBV7-9; D gene: -; CDR3 protein: CASSFGHIYEQYF; CDR3 DNA: TGTGCCAGCAGCTTTGGACATATTTACGAGCAGTACTTC
clone size: -; CDR3 length: 15; J gene: TRBJ2-2; V gene: TRBV21-1; D gene: -; CDR3 protein: CASSDPRAQHRGAVF; CDR3 DNA: TGTGCCAGCAGCGACCCCCGGGCCCAACACCGGGGAGCTGTTTTT
clone size: -; CDR3 length: 14; J gene: TRBJ1-2; V gene: TRBV7-2; D gene: TRBD1; CDR3 protein: CASSLKGQNYGYTF; CDR3 DNA: TGTGCCAGCAGCTTAAAGGGACAGAACTATGGCTACACCTTC
clone size: once; CDR3 length: 16; J gene: TRBJ2-1; V gene: TRBV5-1; D gene: TRBD2; CDR3 protein: CASSFFAGGLGNEQFF; CDR3 DNA: TGCGCCAGCAGCTTTTTTGCGGGGGGGCTAGGCAATGAGCAGTTCTTC
clone size: -; CDR3 length: 16; J gene: TRBJ1-5; V gene: TRBV15; D gene: -; CDR3 protein: CATSRGGSYGNQPQHF; CDR3 DNA: TGTGCCACCAGCAGAGGGGGCAGCTATGGCAATCAGCCCCAGCATTTT
clone size: -; CDR3 length: 15; J gene: TRBJ2-3; V gene: TRBV14; D gene: -; CDR3 protein: CASSQEGGRTDTQYF; CDR3 DNA: TGTGCCAGCAGCCAAGAGGGAGGTAGGACAGATACGCAGTATTTT
clone size: -; CDR3 length: 18; J gene: TRBJ2-7; V gene: TRBV3-1/TRBV3-2; D gene: TRBD2; CDR3 protein: CASSQEGGRASGNYEQYF; CDR3 DNA: TGTGCCAGCAGCCAAGAAGGTGGGCGGGCTAGCGGAAACTACGAGCAGTACTTC
clone size: -; CDR3 length: 20; J gene: TRBJ1-6; V gene: TRBV1; D gene: -; CDR3 protein: CTSSPAWAMSGGLDNSPLHF; CDR3 DNA: TGCACCAGCAGCCCCGCCTGGGCCATGTCGGGGGGCCTGGATAATTCACCCCTCCACTTT
clone size: -; CDR3 length: 14; J gene: TRBJ2-7; V gene: TRBV2; D gene: -; CDR3 protein: CASGEQGRTYEQYF; CDR3 DNA: TGTGCCAGCGGAGAACAGGGGAGGACCTACGAGCAGTACTTC
clone size: -; CDR3 length: 16; J gene: TRBJ2-7; V gene: TRBV7-8; D gene: TRBD2; CDR3 protein: CASSLYGGGRVHEQYF; CDR3 DNA: TGTGCCAGCAGCTTATATGGGGGGGGACGAGTCCACGAGCAGTACTTC
clone size: -; CDR3 length: 14; J gene: TRBJ2-5; V gene: TRBV5-1; D gene: TRBD1; CDR3 protein: CASHQQGRGETQYF; CDR3 DNA: TGCGCCAGCCATCAACAGGGGAGAGGGGAGACCCAGTACTTC
clone size: -; CDR3 length: 17; J gene: TRBJ2-7; V gene: TRBV27; D gene: TRBD2; CDR3 protein: CASSLSGLAPMPYEQYF; CDR3 DNA: TGTGCCAGCAGTTTATCGGGACTAGCGCCAATGCCCTACGAGCAGTACTTC
clone size: -; CDR3 length: 17; J gene: TRBJ2-7; V gene: TRBV10-3; D gene: TRBD2; CDR3 protein: CAIRQESPGGRSYEQYF; CDR3 DNA: TGTGCCATCAGGCAGGAGTCACCGGGAGGCCGCTCCTACGAGCAGTACTTC
clone size: -; CDR3 length: 17; J gene: TRBJ1-3; V gene: TRBV6-2/TRBV6-3; D gene: -; CDR3 protein: CASSIRDGGPSGNTIYF; CDR3 DNA: TGTGCCAGCAGTATACGGGACGGAGGGCCGTCTGGAAACACCATATATTTT
clone size: -; CDR3 length: 15; J gene: TRBJ2-2; V gene: TRBV13; D gene: -; CDR3 protein: CASSASGTLPGELFF; CDR3 DNA: TGTGCCAGCAGCGCCTCCGGGACACTTCCCGGGGAGCTGTTTTTT
clone size: once; CDR3 length: 18; J gene: TRBJ2-7; V gene: TRBV19; D gene: TRBD2; CDR3 protein: CASSWGLAGRLWSYEQYF; CDR3 DNA: TGTGCCAGCAGCTGGGGACTAGCGGGACGCTTGTGGTCCTACGAGCAGTACTTC
clone size: -; CDR3 length: 15; J gene: TRBJ1-5; V gene: TRBV28; D gene: TRBD1; CDR3 protein: CASRKLTGGGKPQHF; CDR3 DNA: TGTGCCAGCAGGAAACTCACAGGGGGCGGGAAGCCCCAGCATTTT
clone size: -; CDR3 length: 18; J gene: TRBJ2-2; V gene: TRBV9; D gene: -; CDR3 protein: CASSVGWGRGDYTGELFF; CDR3 DNA: TGTGCCAGCAGCGTAGGTTGGGGCAGGGGGGATTACACCGGGGAGCTGTTTTTT
clone size: once; CDR3 length: 11; J gene: TRBJ2-1; V gene: TRBV20-1; D gene: -; CDR3 protein: CSAPQYNEQFF; CDR3 DNA: TGCAGTGCCCCCCAGTACAATGAGCAGTTCTTC
clone size: -; CDR3 length: 15; J gene: TRBJ1-5; V gene: TRBV19; D gene: TRBD1; CDR3 protein: CASSIGQGAGQPQHF; CDR3 DNA: TGTGCCAGTAGTATTGGGCAGGGGGCGGGTCAGCCCCAGCATTTT
clone size: once; CDR3 length: 12; J gene: TRBJ1-1; V gene: TRBV2; D gene: -; CDR3 protein: CASSDMRTEAFF; CDR3 DNA: TGTGCCAGCAGTGATATGAGGACTGAAGCTTTCTTT
clone size: -; CDR3 length: 20; J gene: TRBJ2-1; V gene: TRBV12-5; D gene: TRBD2; CDR3 protein: CASGLRLGTSGGRSYNEQFF; CDR3 DNA: TGTGCTAGTGGTTTGAGACTAGGGACTAGCGGGGGCCGCTCCTACAATGAGCAGTTCTTC
clone size: -; CDR3 length: 14; J gene: TRBJ2-7; V gene: TRBV7-2; D gene: -; CDR3 protein: CASSPRGGNYEQYF; CDR3 DNA: TGTGCCAGCAGCCCCCGCGGCGGGAACTACGAGCAGTACTTC
clone size: -; CDR3 length: 18; J gene: TRBJ2-2; V gene: TRBV27; D gene: -; CDR3 protein: CASSLVGQGHRNTGELFF; CDR3 DNA: TGTGCCAGCAGTTTAGTGGGGCAGGGACACCGGAACACCGGGGAGCTGTTTTTT
clone size: -; CDR3 length: 15; J gene: TRBJ2-1; V gene: TRBV6-1; D gene: -; CDR3 protein: CASSEEWGLNNEQFF; CDR3 DNA: TGTGCCAGCAGTGAAGAGTGGGGGCTTAACAATGAGCAGTTCTTC
clone size: -; CDR3 length: 13; J gene: TRBJ1-1; V gene: TRBV2; D gene: TRBD1; CDR3 protein: CASRTGLNTEAFF; CDR3 DNA: TGTGCCAGCAGGACAGGGTTGAACACTGAAGCTTTCTTT
clone size: -; CDR3 length: 14; J gene: TRBJ1-1; V gene: TRBV9; D gene: -; CDR3 protein: CASSVVGENTEAFF; CDR3 DNA: TGTGCCAGCAGCGTAGTCGGTGAAAACACTGAAGCTTTCTTT
clone size: -; CDR3 length: 14; J gene: TRBJ1-5; V gene: TRBV18; D gene: -; CDR3 protein: CASSPAGLNQPQHF; CDR3 DNA: TGTGCCAGCTCACCCGCAGGGCTCAATCAGCCCCAGCATTTT
clone size: -; CDR3 length: 15; J gene: TRBJ2-1; V gene: TRBV27; D gene: TRBD2; CDR3 protein: CATGRASGFYNEQFF; CDR3 DNA: TGTGCCACCGGCCGGGCTAGCGGGTTCTACAATGAGCAGTTCTTC
clone size: -; CDR3 length: 15; J gene: TRBJ2-3; V gene: TRBV18; D gene: TRBD2; CDR3 protein: CASSLSRGGTDTQYF; CDR3 DNA: TGTGCCAGCTCACTGTCCCGGGGGGGGACAGATACGCAGTATTTT
clone size: -; CDR3 length: 14; J gene: TRBJ1-2; V gene: TRBV5-1; D gene: TRBD1; CDR3 protein: CASSYGTGAYGYTF; CDR3 DNA: TGCGCCAGCAGCTACGGGACAGGGGCCTATGGCTACACCTTC
clone size: -; CDR3 length: 15; J gene: TRBJ1-6; V gene: TRBV11-2; D gene: TRBD1; CDR3 protein: CASRKPGQGNSPLHF; CDR3 DNA: TGTGCCAGCAGGAAACCGGGACAGGGGAATTCACCCCTCCACTTT
clone size: -; CDR3 length: 14; J gene: TRBJ1-5; V gene: TRBV2; D gene: -; CDR3 protein: CASSDTNSNQPQHF; CDR3 DNA: TGTGCCAGCAGTGATACAAATAGCAATCAGCCCCAGCATTTT
clone size: -; CDR3 length: 18; J gene: TRBJ2-2; V gene: TRBV9; D gene: -; CDR3 protein: CASSVALRGSGNTGELFF; CDR3 DNA: TGTGCCAGCAGCGTAGCCCTCCGAGGGTCGGGGAACACCGGGGAGCTGTTTTTT
clone size: -; CDR3 length: 16; J gene: TRBJ2-3; V gene: TRBV5-1; D gene: -; CDR3 protein: CASSPSGWGRTDTQYF; CDR3 DNA: TGCGCCAGCAGCCCATCTGGGTGGGGCCGCACAGATACGCAGTATTTT
clone size: -; CDR3 length: 15; J gene: TRBJ1-5; V gene: TRBV10-3; D gene: -; CDR3 protein: CAISETEDSNQPQHF; CDR3 DNA: TGTGCCATCAGCGAGACAGAAGATAGCAATCAGCCCCAGCATTTT
clone size: -; CDR3 length: 13; J gene: TRBJ1-1; V gene: TRBV7-9; D gene: -; CDR3 protein: CASSFNPNTEAFF; CDR3 DNA: TGTGCCAGCAGCTTCAATCCGAACACTGAAGCTTTCTTT
clone size: -; CDR3 length: 16; J gene: TRBJ2-2; V gene: TRBV3-1/TRBV3-2; D gene: -; CDR3 protein: CASSQGLNRVRGELFF; CDR3 DNA: TGTGCCAGCAGCCAAGGTCTGAACAGGGTCCGCGGGGAGCTGTTTTTT
clone size: -; CDR3 length: 16; J gene: TRBJ2-1; V gene: TRBV15; D gene: TRBD2; CDR3 protein: CATSRDRGGRRSEQFF; CDR3 DNA: TGTGCCACCAGCAGAGATCGTGGCGGGAGGAGAAGTGAGCAGTTCTTC
clone size: -; CDR3 length: 13; J gene: TRBJ1-2; V gene: TRBV19; D gene: -; CDR3 protein: CATMRQGAYGYTF; CDR3 DNA: TGTGCCACCATGCGCCAAGGGGCCTATGGCTACACCTTC
clone size: -; CDR3 length: 15; J gene: TRBJ1-4; V gene: TRBV7-9; D gene: -; CDR3 protein: CASSLVTATNEKLFF; CDR3 DNA: TGTGCCAGCAGCTTAGTGACAGCAACTAATGAAAAACTGTTTTTT
clone size: -; CDR3 length: 13; J gene: TRBJ1-1; V gene: TRBV6-5; D gene: -; CDR3 protein: CASSYGGRSEAFF; CDR3 DNA: TGTGCCAGCAGTTATGGAGGGAGATCTGAAGCTTTCTTT
clone size: -; CDR3 length: 14; J gene: TRBJ2-3; V gene: TRBV4-3; D gene: -; CDR3 protein: CASSQARGTDTQYF; CDR3 DNA: TGCGCCAGCAGCCAAGCGCGAGGAACAGATACGCAGTATTTT
clone size: few; CDR3 length: 12; J gene: TRBJ1-5; V gene: TRBV6-5; D gene: -; CDR3 protein: CASGAGIQPQHF; CDR3 DNA: TGTGCCAGCGGGGCAGGGATTCAGCCCCAGCATTTT
clone size: -; CDR3 length: 18; J gene: TRBJ2-7; V gene: TRBV11-2; D gene: TRBD1; CDR3 protein: CASSWRDRGRHPIYEQYF; CDR3 DNA: TGTGCCAGCAGCTGGCGGGACAGGGGGCGGCATCCGATATACGAGCAGTACTTC
clone size: -; CDR3 length: 16; J gene: TRBJ2-1; V gene: TRBV11-2; D gene: TRBD2; CDR3 protein: CASSYRLAGDYNEQFF; CDR3 DNA: TGTGCCAGCAGCTATCGACTAGCGGGAGACTACAATGAGCAGTTCTTC
clone size: -; CDR3 length: 16; J gene: TRBJ2-5; V gene: TRBV2; D gene: -; CDR3 protein: CASSEGLGRGGETQYF; CDR3 DNA: TGTGCCAGCAGTGAAGGATTGGGCAGGGGTGGAGAGACCCAGTACTTC
clone size: once; CDR3 length: 17; J gene: TRBJ2-2; V gene: TRBV5-4; D gene: TRBD2; CDR3 protein: CASSSEMGLASTGELFF; CDR3 DNA: TGTGCCAGCAGCTCAGAAATGGGACTAGCGTCCACCGGGGAGCTGTTTTTT